This T cell receptor beta chain was retrieved from a study of control samples from healthy donors and cancer patients. J lost 2 bases, V lost 0 bases, and 3 bases had no gene match. The CDR3 consists of 15 residues. From germline, CDR1 is LGHDT and CDR2 YNNKEL (reference sequence). Sequencing used immunoSEQ multiplex PCR; TCRdb keeps in-frame clones, though not all of them. The sample shows about 160,000 clones, approximately 94% of them seen only once. Sequencing input: PBMCs. V and J are TRBV3-1 (or the pseudogene TRBV3-2) and TRBJ1-2, with 7 bases identical to TRBD1. This sequence was found in a man aged 55-75 years with colorectal cancer. The CDR3 nucleotides are TGTGCCAGCAGCCAAGACGAAGGGGGCAACTATGGCTACACCTTC. Translation gives CASSQDEGGNYGYTF.